The 6 T cell receptor beta chains given below trace back to one sample, sequenced in a study of OX40 agonist ivuxolimab in advanced cancers. Sequenced by immunoSEQ multiplex PCR; TCRdb stores in-frame clones only, minus some. Among about 34,000 clones, about nine tenths were seen once, and the ten largest hold about 4.2%. Here the sequenced sample was CD4+ or CD8+ T cells sorted from blood, taken in a trial of the OX40 agonist ivuxolimab. The origin of the receptors is an adult with an advanced solid tumor such as melanoma, head and neck, liver or kidney cancer.

The V and J genes are TRBV9 and TRBJ2-1; D is possibly TRBD1 (5 bases). V was cut by 4 bases and J by 4 bases, with 12 bases left in between. CDR1 and CDR2 from the germline V gene are SGDLS and YYNGEE. The length of the CDR3 is 14 residues. Here the CDR3 DNA reads TGTGCCAGCAGCCCCAATCAGGGTTACAATGAGCAGTTCTTC. Encoded protein: CASSPNQGYNEQFF. Together with reference TRBV9 and TRBJ2-1, the CDR3 gives the full variable domain: DSGVTQTPKHLITATGQRVTLRCSPRSGDLSVYWYQQSLDQGLQFLIQYYNGEERAKGNILERFSAQQFPDLHSELNLSSLELGDSALYFCASSPNQGYNEQFFGPGTRLTVL.

This sequence joins TRBV5-1 and TRBJ2-5; TRBD2 matches 8 bases. Germline CDR1 SGHRS, CDR2 YFSETQ. This CDR3 is 14 amino acids long. Trimming cost V 4 bases and J 4 bases; bases outside gene matches: 6. CDR3 protein: CASSPGRVRETQYF. DNA of the CDR3: TGCGCCAGCAGCCCCGGGAGGGTTCGAGAGACCCAGTACTTC.

The chain recombines TRBV2 with TRBJ1-5; no definite D call. V gave up 4 bases and J gave up 5 bases, with 6 bases separating them. The CDR3 has 12 residues. Germline loops: CDR1 SNHLY, CDR2 FYNNEI. DNA for the CDR3: TGTGCCAGCAGTGGGTCTTATCAGCCCCAGCATTTT. It codes for CASSGSYQPQHF.

This chain connects TRBV27 to TRBJ2-1, with 11 bases that match TRBD2. V gave up 5 bases and J gave up 2 bases; unmatched junction bases: 5. CDR1 and CDR2 (germline): MNHEY, SMNVEV (reference sequence). The CDR3 is 16 amino acids. The CDR3 bases are TGTGCCAGCAGTCCCGGGACTAGCGGAGCCTACAATGAGCAGTTCTTC. Its protein is CASSPGTSGAYNEQFF.

V usage is TRBV4-1 and J usage is TRBJ1-4; the D is unclear. The CDR3 is made up of 13 amino acids. Per the germline V gene, CDR1 is MGHRA and CDR2 is YSYEKL. The V end was cut by 3 bases, the J end by 4 bases, with 6 bases between. The CDR3 spells CASSQWINEKLFF. The CDR3 nucleotides read TGCGCCAGCAGCCAGTGGATTAATGAAAAACTGTTTTTT.

This rearrangement joins TRBV2 to TRBJ2-7; a weak D match, TRBD1 (6 bases). The CDR3 is made up of 13 amino acids. CDR1 and CDR2 (germline): SNHLY, FYNNEI. With 6 bases removed from V and 0 bases from J, the gap between germline ends came to 9 bases. The chain's CDR3 is CASSGQTSYEQYF. The CDR3 region has the DNA TGTGCCAGCAGCGGACAGACCTCCTACGAGCAGTACTTC.